This TCR beta chain originates from a study of patients and donors after allogeneic stem cell transplantation. From the RT-PCR reads, TCRdb called clonotypes with MiXCR, one entry per CDR3 protein. The sample gives 150,000 to 200,000 distinct CDR3 sequences, approximately 24% of which show up once; roughly a quarter is in the top ten. In its sample, this clonotype was seen a few times. This CDR3 region has 10 residues. Germline loops: CDR1 DFQATT, CDR2 SNEGSKA (reference sequence). The sequenced sample was blood, either unsorted or a sorted T cell fraction (not recorded which). The receptor was derived from a human donor who was either an allogeneic HSCT recipient or a stem cell or donor lymphocyte infusion donor (not recorded which). It is not recorded whose cells these are; they may come from a transplant donor. V and J are TRBV20-1 and TRBJ2-1; D unresolved. The DNA of the CDR3 is TGCAGCCCCGTTTTGCATGAGCAGTTCTTC. It yields the protein CSPVLHEQFF.